Reported below is one T cell receptor beta chain. What it binds is not known. TCRdb reprocessed the 5' RACE reads and reports one entry per CDR3 protein, with no DNA. The table lists hundreds of thousands of distinct CDR3 sequences. Germline CDR1 and CDR2: MNHEY and SVGEGT. The CDR3 runs to 12 residues. The data derive from a study of T cells expressing NK-cell markers. Findings and caveats of the study: Among several donors, these clonotypes also ranked first in the CD3+CD56-NKG2C+ fraction. Certain NKG2C+ T cell clones were expanded, and their HCMV specificity remained unclear.

The chain uses TRBV6-2 or TRBV6-3 and TRBJ1-5. This clonotype was sampled from a woman between 18 and 69 years old in good health. Sequencing was performed on blood T cells: a sorted CD56 or NKG2C T cell subset, CD4+ or CD8+ T cells, or bulk PBMC T cells (not recorded which). The CDR3 spells CASSYSGWPQHF.